This T cell receptor (beta chain) stems from a study of Tregs in tolerant kidney transplant recipients. TCRdb's copy holds only in-frame clones and misses some; the assay was immunoSEQ multiplex PCR. This table has about 110,000 clones, 90% appearing once. The CDR3 is made up of 14 amino acids. From germline, CDR1 is MNHEY and CDR2 SMNVEV (reference sequence). Trimming shortened V by 3 bases and J by 4 bases, and 12 bases separated the two germline ends. On this clone itself: The antigen remains unidentified.

Overall study results and limits: For some patients, primers changed over time, blocking nucleotide-level comparison. Validation in larger populations is needed because few patients were studied.

This TCR was recovered from a human donor who received a combined kidney and bone marrow transplant. This sequence joins TRBV27 and TRBJ1-2; D possibly corresponds to TRBD1 (5 bases). The sequencing used CD4+ T cells from blood, collected before the transplant. The CDR3: CASSFGHQTYGYTF. The CDR3 DNA reads as TGTGCCAGCAGTTTTGGACACCAGACCTATGGCTACACCTTC.